The source of this T cell receptor (beta chain) is a study of cytomegalovirus exposure and HLA in healthy donors. In its sample, this clone was seen a few times. What it recognizes is unknown. PCR involved 60 Vbeta and 13 Jbeta primers. Profiling relied on immunoSEQ multiplex PCR, and the TCRdb table lists in-frame clones only, not all of them. The table shows some 120,000 clones, with about 66% occurring only once. Whole-study findings and limits: The classifier, whose performance was assessed in both the original and validation cohorts, reportedly diagnosed cytomegalovirus status with high specificity and sensitivity.

Germline CDR1 SGHVS, CDR2 FNYEAQ. The CDR3 sequence is 14 residues long. V was trimmed by 3 bases and J by 8 bases, leaving 13 bases between them. The receptor's source is a man aged 25 to 40 in good health and CMV-seropositive. Sequencing was performed on PBMCs. V and J are TRBV7-6 and TRBJ1-4; a possible D gene is TRBD1 (5 bases). As DNA, the CDR3 is TGTGCCAGCAGCTTCGAGGGGACTCCAGAAAAACTGTTTTTT. It is translated as CASSFEGTPEKLFF.